Listed here are 15 T cell receptor beta chains from one sample, sequenced in a study of regulatory T cells in long-lasting Graves disease (dated by TCRdb to about 2021). The time point tag for this specimen amounts to: newly diagnosed GD, antithyroid drugs for less than 3 months. RNA was extracted from PBMCs in TRIzol for both TCR sequencing and RNA sequencing. The library was generated by multiplex PCR. Sequencing was carried out with an Illumina HiSeq 4000. To build TCR beta libraries, CDR3 regions were amplified by Arm-PCR using iRepertoire HTBI primers. Through fastp at Q25 and MiXCR, TCRdb rebuilt clones from the public reads, retaining in-frame beta chains. CDR3 protein duplicates are merged, each entry listing the most common genes and DNA. The sample table contains fewer than 550,000 distinct CDR3 sequences; only one count was recorded for less than 20% of them. The biggest ten clones account for 23% of the sample.

These data were also filed under a second study, of T cells in Graves' hyperthyroidism and ophthalmopathy.

The sample here was peripheral blood mononuclear cells (PBMCs), taken at new diagnosis, from a patient treated with antithyroid drugs. The source of these receptors is a woman aged 18 to 35 with Graves disease. Donor details come from another sample of the same person, matched by shared clones.

With respect to this clonotype: This could be a read error, since a much larger clone is one nucleotide away. CDR3 protein: CASRGTGSCYEQYF. The CDR3 DNA is TGTGCCAGCAGGGGAACAGGGTCCTGCTACGAGCAGTACTTC. This chain uses TRBV6-1 with TRBJ2-7; a weak D match, TRBD1 (6 bases). Germline V gene lookup returns CDR1 MNHNS and CDR2 SASEGT. The CDR3 is 14 residues long. Deletions cut 6 bases from V and 3 bases from J, with 15 bases between.

In its sample, this clonotype was seen a few times. CDR3 sequence: CAWSTDFGMQETQYF. The CDR3 bases are TGTGCCTGGAGTACAGACTTCGGAATGCAAGAGACCCAGTACTTC. The chain carries TRBV30 and TRBJ2-5; D unresolved. CDR1 is GTSNPN, CDR2 SVGIG, per germline (reference sequence). The V end lost 2 bases, the J end lost 2 bases, and 15 bases lay between the germline ends. The CDR3 covers 15 residues.

This clonotype was recorded a few times. This chain joins TRBV6-1 and TRBJ2-7, with TRBD2 matching 10 bases. Germline V gene lookup returns CDR1 MNHNS and CDR2 SASEGT. CDR3 size: 14 residues. The V gene end was trimmed by 5 bases and the J gene end by 4 bases; junction bases not matched to a gene: 5. In DNA form, the CDR3 reads TGTGCCAGCAGTACCCGGACTAGCGGATACGAGCAGTACTTC. Translating it yields CASSTRTSGYEQYF.

This clonotype was detected only a few times. The V and J genes are TRBV7-8 and TRBJ2-1, with 8 bases aligning to TRBD2. The CDR3 has 15 residues. V was pared by 7 bases and J by 6 bases, with 11 bases of the junction left unmatched. Germline CDR1 SGHVS, CDR2 FQNEAQ. The CDR3, as DNA: TGTGCCAGCACCACCGGGACTAGAACCCCCAATGAGCAGTTCTTC. Residues: CASTTGTRTPNEQFF. The entire variable domain, with the rest obtained from reference TRBV7-8 and TRBJ2-1, is as follows: GAGVSQSPRYKVAKRGQDVALRCDPISGHVSLFWYQQALGQGPEFLTYFQNEAQLDKSGLPSDRFFAERPEGSVSTLKIQRTQQEDSAVYLCASTTGTRTPNEQFFGPGTRLTVL.

The chain joins TRBV7-2 to TRBJ2-5; D possibly corresponds to TRBD2 (6 bases). The ends were cut back, 2 bases at V and 2 bases at J, with 24 bases in the middle. In germline, CDR1 is SGHTA, CDR2 FQGNSA. The CDR3 sequence is 19 residues long. CDR3 coding DNA: TGTGCCAGCAGCTTAAGGGGTTGGGGCAGGGCCGGGGGACAAGAGACCCAGTACTTC. Residues: CASSLRGWGRAGGQETQYF. The full variable domain, with the rest looked up from reference TRBV7-2 and TRBJ2-5, is GAGVSQSPSNKVTEKGKDVELRCDPISGHTALYWYRQSLGQGLEFLIYFQGNSAPDKSGLPSDRFSAERTGGSVSTLTIQRTQQEDSAVYLCASSLRGWGRAGGQETQYFGPGTRLLVL.

This clonotype has at least ten counts. V gene TRBV7-8 combines with J gene TRBJ2-5; D remains unclear. This CDR3 has 13 residues. Trimming shortened V by 3 bases and J by 5 bases, and 10 bases separated the two germline ends. Germline CDR1 and CDR2: SGHVS and FQNEAQ. The CDR3 region has the DNA TGTGCCAGCAGCTTCTCTGCTGGGGAGACCCAGTACTTC. Translation gives CASSFSAGETQYF.

The CDR3 sequence is CSAPDRGNTEAFF. In DNA form, the CDR3 reads TGCAGTGCGCCTGACAGGGGGAACACTGAAGCTTTCTTT. The V gene is TRBV20-1, the J gene TRBJ1-1; 8 bases map to TRBD1. Per the germline V gene, CDR1 is DFQATT and CDR2 is SNEGSKA (reference sequence). The trim removed 6 bases at V and 1 base at J, leaving 4 bases unmatched. The CDR3 has 13 residues.

The rearrangement links TRBV6-1 to TRBJ2-3; 9 bases are shared with TRBD2. The J call may be in error: the DNA end matches TRBJ2-7 better. The CDR3 runs 15 residues. Germline CDR1 MNHNS, CDR2 SASEGT. CDR3 sequence reads: CASSRSGRLSYEQYF. The CDR3 nucleotides read TGTGCCAGCAGTCGGAGCGGGAGGCTCTCCTACGAGCAGTACTTC.

Many counts were recorded for this clonotype. The V and J genes are TRBV28 and TRBJ1-1; D remains unclear. Trimming left V 6 bases short and J 6 bases short, with 11 bases between. CDR3 length: 12 residues. From germline, CDR1 is MDHEN and CDR2 SYDVKM. In DNA, the CDR3 is TGTGCCAGCAGCCCACTGACTCCTGAAGCTTTCTTT. This codes for CASSPLTPEAFF.

This clonotype was found many times. The rearrangement links TRBV20-1 to TRBJ1-2; possible D gene TRBD1, 6 bases. The V end was cut by 3 bases, the J end by 8 bases, with 16 bases between. CDR3 size: 13 residues. From germline, CDR1 is DFQATT and CDR2 SNEGSKA (reference sequence). The CDR3 loop reads CSASLSGTRGYTF. The CDR3 DNA sequence: TGCAGTGCTAGCCTCTCCGGGACACGAGGCTACACCTTC.

The table lists this clonotype with many counts. The rearrangement joins TRBV5-1 to TRBJ1-2; a possible D gene is TRBD1 (5 bases). There are 13 residues in the CDR3. From germline, CDR1 is SGHRS and CDR2 YFSETQ. V gave up 5 bases and J gave up 6 bases, with 14 bases separating them. The CDR3 DNA is TGCGCCAGCAGTTGGGACCTAGGGGATGGCTACACCTTC. Encoded protein: CASSWDLGDGYTF.

The J gene is TRBJ1-6, the V gene TRBV20-1; a weak D match, TRBD1 (6 bases). The CDR3 runs to 15 residues. V dropped 0 bases and J dropped 7 bases, with 13 bases sitting between them. From germline, CDR1 is DFQATT and CDR2 SNEGSKA (reference sequence). The CDR3 bases are TGCAGTGCTAGAGATTTGAACAGGGAGAATTCACCCCTCCACTTT. Residues: CSARDLNRENSPLHF.

The chain carries TRBV7-3 and TRBJ1-2; tentatively, D is TRBD1 (5 bases). Deletions cut 5 bases from V and 5 bases from J, with 21 bases between. The CDR3 is 16 residues long. Germline lookup yields CDR1 SGHTA and CDR2 FQGTGA. Written as DNA, the CDR3 is TGTGCCAGCAGCCCCGCCGGGACCCCACAAGAGTATGGCTACACCTTC. Amino acid sequence: CASSPAGTPQEYGYTF.

This clonotype came up a few times. V is TRBV28 and J is TRBJ1-1, with a weak D call TRBD1 (6 bases). CDR1 is MDHEN, CDR2 SYDVKM, per germline. Trimming stripped 3 bases from V and 1 base from J, with 12 bases between. The CDR3 totals 15 residues. In DNA form, the CDR3 reads TGTGCCAGCAGTTTCTTCCAAGGGGGGAACACTGAAGCTTTCTTT. Protein product: CASSFFQGGNTEAFF.

In this sample, this clonotype turned up a few times. CDR3 DNA sequence: TGTGCCAGCACCGACAGGGTAACGACTTTTTATGGCTACACCTTC. Its protein is CASTDRVTTFYGYTF. The genes are TRBV6-1 and TRBJ1-2; 7 bases line up with TRBD1. V trimming: 7 bases; J trimming: 5 bases; junction bases outside the gene matches: 13. From germline, CDR1 is MNHNS and CDR2 SASEGT. CDR3 length: 15 residues.